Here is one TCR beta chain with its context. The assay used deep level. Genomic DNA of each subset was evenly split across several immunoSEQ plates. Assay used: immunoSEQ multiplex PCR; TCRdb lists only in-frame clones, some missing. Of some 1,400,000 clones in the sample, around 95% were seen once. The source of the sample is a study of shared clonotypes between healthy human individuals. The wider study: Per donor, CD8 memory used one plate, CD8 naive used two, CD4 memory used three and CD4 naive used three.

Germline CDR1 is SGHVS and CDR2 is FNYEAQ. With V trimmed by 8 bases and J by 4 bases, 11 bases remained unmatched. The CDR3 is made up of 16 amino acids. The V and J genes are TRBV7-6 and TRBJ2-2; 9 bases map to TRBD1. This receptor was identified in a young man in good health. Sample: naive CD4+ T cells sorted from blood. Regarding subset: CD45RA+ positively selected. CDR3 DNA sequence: TGTGCCAGCCAAACAGACAGGGGGAGAGTCACCGGGGAGCTGTTTTTT. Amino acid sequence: CASQTDRGRVTGELFF.